This T cell receptor beta chain appears in the sequencing data of a study of graft-versus-host responses after intestinal transplantation. About the research overall: Each of the recipients got a multivisceral, liver-intestinal, or isolated intestinal transplant. Each recipient received anti-thymocyte globulin induction, then tacrolimus and steroids for around 3 years.

CDR3 size: 12 residues. Germline V lookup: CDR1 SGHAT, CDR2 FQDESV (reference sequence). The germline V and J ends were trimmed by 1 base and 1 base, with 1 base remaining between them. The repertoire was sequenced with immunoSEQ multiplex PCR; TCRdb's copy has only in-frame clones and lacks some. The sample has about 46,000 clones; roughly 93% are singletons. This clone was detected only once. The sequences come from PBMCs, collected about 120 weeks after a first intestinal transplant, on the day of a second. The TCR was taken from a human patient who received an intestinal transplant, so some T cells may come from the graft donor. V is TRBV11-1 and J is TRBJ2-5; D remains ambiguous. The CDR3 coding sequence is TGTGCCAGCAGCTTAGGCCAAGAGACCCAGTACTTC. It specifies CASSLGQETQYF.